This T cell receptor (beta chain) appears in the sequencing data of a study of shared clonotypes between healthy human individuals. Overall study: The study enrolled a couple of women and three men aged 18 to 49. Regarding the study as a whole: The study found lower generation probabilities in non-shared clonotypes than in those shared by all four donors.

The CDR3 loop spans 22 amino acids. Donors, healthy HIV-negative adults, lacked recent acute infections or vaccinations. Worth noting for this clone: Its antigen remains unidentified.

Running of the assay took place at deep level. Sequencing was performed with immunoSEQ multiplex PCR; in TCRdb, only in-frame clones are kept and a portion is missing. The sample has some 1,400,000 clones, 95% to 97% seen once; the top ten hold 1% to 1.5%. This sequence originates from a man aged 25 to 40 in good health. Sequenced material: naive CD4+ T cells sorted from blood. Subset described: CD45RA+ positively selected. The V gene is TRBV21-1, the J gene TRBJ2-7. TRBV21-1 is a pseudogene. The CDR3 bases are TGTGCCAGCAGCAAAGAAGCCAGCTCTCTACTTAGAAGCTGGGTCGAGTCCTACGAGCAGTACTTC. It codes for CASSKEASSLLRSWVESYEQYF.